Following are 4 T cell receptor beta chains from one sample sequenced in a study of regulatory T cells in long-lasting Graves disease. Stated time point: persistent/refractory GD, antithyroid drugs over 5 years with positive TRAb. Construction of the TCR library relied on RNA isolated from PBMCs. iRepertoire HTBI primers and Arm-PCR of CDR3 regions built TCR beta libraries. TCRdb re-analysed the multiplex PCR reads in MiXCR, keeping a single row per CDR3 protein. The sample has roughly 450,000 distinct CDR3 sequences, about 22% seen once. Sample: peripheral blood mononuclear cells (PBMCs), taken when the disease was refractory, from a patient treated with antithyroid drugs. The receptors here all came from a female donor with Graves disease.

This rearrangement joins TRBV27 to TRBJ1-4, with D unresolved. Germline V CDR1 and CDR2: MNHEY, SMNVEV (reference sequence). Trimming shortened V by 3 bases and J by 5 bases, and 10 bases separated the two germline ends. The CDR3 is 14 amino acids. The CDR3 DNA is TGTGCCAGCAGTTTTTCGTCCAGAAATGAAAAACTGTTTTTT. Translation gives CASSFSSRNEKLFF.

This clonotype has only a few counts. This chain links TRBV3-1 with TRBJ2-5; D may be TRBD1 (5 bases). This CDR3 is built from 13 residues. V was pared by 6 bases and J by 5 bases, with 13 bases between. From germline, CDR1 is LGHDT and CDR2 YNNKEL (reference sequence). This CDR3 reads CASSWTQTETQYF. The CDR3 coding sequence is TGTGCCAGCAGTTGGACACAAACGGAGACCCAGTACTTC.

This clonotype was counted between two and nine times. The chain employs TRBV19 and TRBJ1-5; D unclear. Germline V gene data show CDR1 as LNHDA and CDR2 as SQIVND (reference sequence). The CDR3 has 15 amino acids. Trimming took 2 bases from V and 0 from J, leaving 8 bases between them. DNA of the CDR3: TGTGCCAGTAGTATAAGTGGGGATAGCAATCAGCCCCAGCATTTT. It yields the protein CASSISGDSNQPQHF.

This clonotype has ten or more counts. The genes are TRBV7-3 and TRBJ2-5; D unclear. Trimming took 5 bases from V and 5 from J, leaving 18 bases between them. The V gene's germline CDR1 is SGHTA and CDR2 FQGTGA. The CDR3 totals 15 residues. CDR3: CASSLGPQLQETQYF. The CDR3 region has the DNA TGTGCCAGCAGCCTAGGTCCCCAGCTCCAGGAGACCCAGTACTTC.